Reported below is one T cell receptor beta chain. Its antigen has not been determined. The record has no base qualities; no much larger clone is one base away. The data were obtained in a study of control samples from healthy donors and cancer patients (dated by TCRdb to the early 2020s). Library preparation was by the immunoSEQ multiplex PCR assay. Here the immuneACCESS table is served through TCRdb, limited to in-frame sequences with V and J called. Missing clones are a known gap in these copies; in checked studies unresolved V genes cover under half, and the rest lacks a known reason. In all, the sample holds some 110,000 clones, and around 82% of those were seen once. The ten largest account for approximately 13% of the sample. Trimming accounts for 5 bases at V and 3 bases at J, while the number of junction bases matched to no gene is 9. From cysteine to phenylalanine, the CDR3 is 17 amino acids long. This entry keeps only the CDR3 DNA: 51 bases, framed from base 1. The germline V gene (reference sequence) yields PRHDT for CDR1 and FYEKMQ for CDR2.

The sample comprised blood. This clonotype was sampled from a woman between 50 and 59 years old in good health. The chain employs TRBV13 and TRBJ2-5; TRBD2 agrees with 13 junctional bases. In nucleotide form, the sequence is TGTGCCAGCAGCCCTGGACTAGCGGGAGTGTCAGAAGAGACCCAGTACTTC. Translated, it reads CASSPGLAGVSEETQYF.